This T cell receptor (beta chain) was sequenced during a study of T cell repertoires in cytomegalovirus infection (dated by TCRdb to the late 2010s). Regarding the research as a whole: The HLA type of each donor mattered for the analysis, because public TCR beta signatures pointed to carriage of CMV infection along with the matching HLA type.

The sample was run on an Illumina HiSeq 1500. TCRdb took the public reads, trimmed them with fastp at Q25, ran MiXCR for clone calling and kept in-frame beta chains. Here each entry gathers all rows of one CDR3 protein and keeps the most common genes and DNA. This sample lists 150,000 or so distinct CDR3 sequences; about 6% were detected once. The top ten hold 18% of the sample. This clonotype was picked up many times. Its antigen specificity is not known. No per-base quality is available; no much larger clone lies one base away. What the authors observed across the whole study: The ex vivo response was dominated by HLA-C-restricted CMV-specific TCR beta clonotypes, and the single most frequent clonotype in two of eight donors was supplied by these HLA-C-restricted clonotypes. In both this cohort and an independent cohort of several hundred donors, the cumulative frequency of public TCR beta family members distinguished carriers of CMV infection plus the relevant HLA type.

The CDR3 starts with the cysteine, ends with the phenylalanine, and has 16 residues. The sequence is cut down to CDR3 DNA, 48 bases in frame from base 1. V and J are trimmed by 5 bases and 5 bases, and the gene matches miss 6 bases of the junction. From a lookup of the germline V gene (reference sequence), CDR1 and CDR2 are SEHNR and FQNEAQ. Sequencing was performed on PBMCs. This clonotype was obtained from a human donor in good health (CMV status not recorded). Some clones in this sample may be carry-over from other donors' samples. The V and J genes are TRBV7-9 and TRBJ2-1; TRBD2 lines up with 13 middle nucleotides. The CDR3 has the sequence CASSPGLAGDHNEQFF. The nucleotide sequence reads as follows: TGTGCCAGCAGCCCCGGACTAGCGGGGGACCACAATGAGCAGTTCTTC.